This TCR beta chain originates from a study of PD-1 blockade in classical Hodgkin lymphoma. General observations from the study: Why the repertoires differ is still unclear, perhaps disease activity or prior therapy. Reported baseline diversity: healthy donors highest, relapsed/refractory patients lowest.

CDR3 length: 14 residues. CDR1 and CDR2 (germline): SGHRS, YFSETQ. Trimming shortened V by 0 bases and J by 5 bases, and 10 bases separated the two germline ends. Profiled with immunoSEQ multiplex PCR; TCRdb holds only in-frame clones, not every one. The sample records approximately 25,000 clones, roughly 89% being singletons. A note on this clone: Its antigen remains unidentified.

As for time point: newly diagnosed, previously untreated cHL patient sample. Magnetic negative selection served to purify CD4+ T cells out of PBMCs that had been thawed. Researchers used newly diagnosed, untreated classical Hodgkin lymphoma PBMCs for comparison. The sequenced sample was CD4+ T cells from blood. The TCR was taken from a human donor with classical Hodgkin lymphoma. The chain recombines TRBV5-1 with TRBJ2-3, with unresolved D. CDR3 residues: CASSLGARLDTQYF. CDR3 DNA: TGCGCCAGCAGCTTGGGGGCGAGGTTAGATACGCAGTATTTT. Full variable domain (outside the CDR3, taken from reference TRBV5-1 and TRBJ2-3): KAGVTQTPRYLIKTRGQQVTLSCSPISGHRSVSWYQQTPGQGLQFLFEYFSETQRNKGNFPGRFSGRQFSNSRSEMNVSTLELGDSALYLCASSLGARLDTQYFGPGTRLTVL.